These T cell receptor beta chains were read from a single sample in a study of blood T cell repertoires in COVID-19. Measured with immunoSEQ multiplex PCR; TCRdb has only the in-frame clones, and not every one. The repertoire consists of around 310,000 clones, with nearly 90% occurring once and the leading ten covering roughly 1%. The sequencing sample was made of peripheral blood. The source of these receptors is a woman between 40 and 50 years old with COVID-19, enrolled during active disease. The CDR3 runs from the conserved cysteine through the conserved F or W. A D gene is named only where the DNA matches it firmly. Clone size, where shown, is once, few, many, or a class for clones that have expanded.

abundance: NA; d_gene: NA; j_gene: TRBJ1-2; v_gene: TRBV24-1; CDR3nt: TGTGCCACCAGTGAAACAGGGCTTAACGGCTACACCTTC; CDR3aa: CATSETGLNGYTF
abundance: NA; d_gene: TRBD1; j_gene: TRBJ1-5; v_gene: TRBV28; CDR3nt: TGTGCCAGCAGTTTCCGGACAGGGCGAAATCAGCCCCAGCATTTT; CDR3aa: CASSFRTGRNQPQHF
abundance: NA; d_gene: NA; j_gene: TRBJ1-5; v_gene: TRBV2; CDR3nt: TGTGCCAGCAAAGGCGAGGGTAGTATCCAGCCCCAGCATTTT; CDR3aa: CASKGEGSIQPQHF
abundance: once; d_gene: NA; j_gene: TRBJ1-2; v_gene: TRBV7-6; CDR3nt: TGTGCCAGCAGTCAAGACCCCCGGGGGAATGGCTACACCTTC; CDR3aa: CASSQDPRGNGYTF
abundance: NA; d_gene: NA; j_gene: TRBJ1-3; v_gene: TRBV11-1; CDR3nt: TGTGCCAGCAGCTTACAGGGCCCGACCTCTGGAAACACCATATATTTT; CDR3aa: CASSLQGPTSGNTIYF
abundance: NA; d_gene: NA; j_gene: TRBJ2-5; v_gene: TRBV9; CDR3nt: TGTGCCAGCGCGGCGTTGAGGGATCAAGAGACCCAGTACTTC; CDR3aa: CASAALRDQETQYF
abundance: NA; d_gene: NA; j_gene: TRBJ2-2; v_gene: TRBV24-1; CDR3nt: TGTGCCACCAGTACCGGGACAAAGAACACCGGGGAGCTGTTTTTT; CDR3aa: CATSTGTKNTGELFF
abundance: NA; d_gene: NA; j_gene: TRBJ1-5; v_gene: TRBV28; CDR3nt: TGTGCCAGCAGACCCCTAGGAGGGCCCGCTCAGCCCCAGCATTTT; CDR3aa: CASRPLGGPAQPQHF
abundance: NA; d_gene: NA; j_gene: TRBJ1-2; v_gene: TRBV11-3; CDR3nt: TGTGCCAGCAGCCCACAGAACCTCCGGGGCTATGGCTACACCTTC; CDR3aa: CASSPQNLRGYGYTF
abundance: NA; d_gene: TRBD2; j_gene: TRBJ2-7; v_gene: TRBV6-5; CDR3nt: TGTGCCAGCAGGAGGACTAGCGGGAGTCCCTACGAGCAGTACTTC; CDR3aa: CASRRTSGSPYEQYF
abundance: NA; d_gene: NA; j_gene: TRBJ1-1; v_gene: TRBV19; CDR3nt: TGTGCCAGTAGGAGGGAAACTGAAGCTTTCTTT; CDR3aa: CASRRETEAFF
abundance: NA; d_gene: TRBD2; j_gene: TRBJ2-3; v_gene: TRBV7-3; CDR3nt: TGTGCCAGCCGGGGGGCGGGAGGGCCGGCAGATACGCAGTATTTT; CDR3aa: CASRGAGGPADTQYF
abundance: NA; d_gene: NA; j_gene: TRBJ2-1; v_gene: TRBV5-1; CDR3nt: TGCGCCAGCAGCCTGTCTGCGGCTGGCTCCTACAATGAGCAGTTCTTC; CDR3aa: CASSLSAAGSYNEQFF
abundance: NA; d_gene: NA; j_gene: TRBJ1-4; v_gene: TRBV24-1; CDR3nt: TGTGCCACCAGTGACGCAAGCAGGGGTAATGAAAAACTGTTTTTT; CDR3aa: CATSDASRGNEKLFF
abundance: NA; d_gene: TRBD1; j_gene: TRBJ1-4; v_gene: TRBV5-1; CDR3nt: TGCGCCAGCAGCTTAATACAGGGGGCGGGAGAAAAACTGTTTTTT; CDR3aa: CASSLIQGAGEKLFF
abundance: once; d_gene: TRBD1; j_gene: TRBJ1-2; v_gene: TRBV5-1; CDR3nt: TGCGCCAGCAGCTCACCGGACAGGGCCAATGGCTACACCTTC; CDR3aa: CASSSPDRANGYTF
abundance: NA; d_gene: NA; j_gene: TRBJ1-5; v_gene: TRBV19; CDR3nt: TGTGCCAGTAAGGACAGAAGGTTTCTCAATCAGCCCCAGCATTTT; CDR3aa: CASKDRRFLNQPQHF